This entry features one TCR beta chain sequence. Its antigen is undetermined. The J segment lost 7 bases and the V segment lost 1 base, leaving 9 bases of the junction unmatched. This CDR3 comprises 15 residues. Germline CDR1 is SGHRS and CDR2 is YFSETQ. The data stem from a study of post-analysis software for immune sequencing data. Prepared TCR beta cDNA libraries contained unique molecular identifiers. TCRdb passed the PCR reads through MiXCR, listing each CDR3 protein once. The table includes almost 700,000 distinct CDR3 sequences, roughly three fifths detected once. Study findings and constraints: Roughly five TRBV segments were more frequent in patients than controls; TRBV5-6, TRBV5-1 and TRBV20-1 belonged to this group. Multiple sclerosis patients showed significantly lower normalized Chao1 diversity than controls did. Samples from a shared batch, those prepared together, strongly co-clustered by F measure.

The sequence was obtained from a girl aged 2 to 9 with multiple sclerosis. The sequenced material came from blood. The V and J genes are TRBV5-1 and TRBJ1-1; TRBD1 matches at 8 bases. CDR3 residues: CASSLRSGQGHEAFF. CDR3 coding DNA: TGCGCCAGCAGCTTGCGTAGTGGACAGGGACATGAAGCTTTCTTT. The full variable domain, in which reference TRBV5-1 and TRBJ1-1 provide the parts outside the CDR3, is KAGVTQTPRYLIKTRGQQVTLSCSPISGHRSVSWYQQTPGQGLQFLFEYFSETQRNKGNFPGRFSGRQFSNSRSEMNVSTLELGDSALYLCASSLRSGQGHEAFFGQGTRLTVV.